This TCR beta chain stems from a study of regulatory T cells in long-lasting Graves disease. Indicated time point: newly diagnosed GD, antithyroid drugs for less than 3 months. The TCR library used RNA extracted from PBMCs. This clonotype was counted only a few times. The CDR3 loop spans 16 amino acids. Trimming removed 0 bases at V and 3 bases at J, with 13 bases between. The germline V gene encodes CDR1 SGDLS and CDR2 YYNGEE. Sequencing libraries for TCR beta were prepared with iRepertoire HTBI primers and Arm-PCR of CDR3 regions. A single record per CDR3 protein comes from TCRdb applying MiXCR to the multiplex PCR reads. The sample has under 250,000 distinct CDR3 sequences, over 20% seen once.

This chain connects TRBV9 to TRBJ2-4; D ambiguous. The TCR was taken from a female donor with Graves disease. The specimen was peripheral blood mononuclear cells (PBMCs), collected at new diagnosis, from a patient treated with antithyroid drugs. The CDR3: CASSVGSSEHKNIQYF. DNA of the CDR3: TGTGCCAGCAGCGTAGGATCGAGTGAACACAAAAACATTCAGTACTTC. The full variable domain, completed using reference TRBV9 and TRBJ2-4, is DSGVTQTPKHLITATGQRVTLRCSPRSGDLSVYWYQQSLDQGLQFLIQYYNGEERAKGNILERFSAQQFPDLHSELNLSSLELGDSALYFCASSVGSSEHKNIQYFGAGTRLSVL.